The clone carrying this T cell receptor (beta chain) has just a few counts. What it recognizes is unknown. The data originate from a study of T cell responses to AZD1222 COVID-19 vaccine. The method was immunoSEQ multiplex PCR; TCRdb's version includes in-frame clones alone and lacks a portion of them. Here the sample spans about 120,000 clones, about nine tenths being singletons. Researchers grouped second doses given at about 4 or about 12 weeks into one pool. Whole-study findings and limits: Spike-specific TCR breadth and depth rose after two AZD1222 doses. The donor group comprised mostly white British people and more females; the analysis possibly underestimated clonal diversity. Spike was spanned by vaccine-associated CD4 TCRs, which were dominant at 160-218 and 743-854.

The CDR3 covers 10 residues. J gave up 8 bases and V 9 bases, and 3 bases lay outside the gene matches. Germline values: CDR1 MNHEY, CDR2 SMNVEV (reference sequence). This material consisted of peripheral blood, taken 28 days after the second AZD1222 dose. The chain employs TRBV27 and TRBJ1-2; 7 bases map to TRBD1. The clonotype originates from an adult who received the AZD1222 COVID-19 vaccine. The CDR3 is CARNRGGYTF. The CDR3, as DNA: TGTGCCAGGAACAGGGGCGGCTACACCTTC.